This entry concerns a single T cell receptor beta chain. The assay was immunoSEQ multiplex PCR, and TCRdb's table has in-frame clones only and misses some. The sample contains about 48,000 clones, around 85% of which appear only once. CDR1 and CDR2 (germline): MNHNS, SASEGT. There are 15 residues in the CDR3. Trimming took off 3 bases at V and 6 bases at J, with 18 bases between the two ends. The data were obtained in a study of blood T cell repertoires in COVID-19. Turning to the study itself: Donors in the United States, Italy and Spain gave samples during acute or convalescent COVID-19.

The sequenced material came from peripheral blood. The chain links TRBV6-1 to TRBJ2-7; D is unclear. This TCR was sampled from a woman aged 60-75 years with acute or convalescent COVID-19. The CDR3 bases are TGTGCCAGCAGTGACCCGAGCCTAGGCTCCGCCGAGCAGTACTTC. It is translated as CASSDPSLGSAEQYF.